This note documents a single T cell receptor beta chain sequence. The sample originates from a study of blood T cells in healthy people across ages. Trimming shortened V by 5 bases and J by 0 bases, and 20 bases separated the two germline ends. Germline V CDR1 and CDR2: SQVTM, ANQGSEA. CDR3 length: 16 amino acids. PCR was performed a second time for 7 to 11 cycles using a sample-barcoded 5' primer and a J-beta primer mix. Paired-end reads containing CDR3 totaled no fewer than 2.5 million for each sample. TCRdb passed the 5' RACE reads through MiXCR, listing each CDR3 protein once. Found here are hundreds of thousands of distinct CDR3 sequences, under 55% of them singletons; the top ten hold about a fifth.

The chain carries TRBV29-1 and TRBJ2-7; perhaps TRBD2 as D (6 bases). The sequence derives from a man aged 60-69 years in good health. The sequenced material came from blood. Here the CDR3 reads CSVIPSRDGSSYEQYF. In nucleotides, the CDR3 is TGCAGCGTTATCCCTTCCAGGGACGGGAGCTCCTACGAGCAGTACTTC.